This TCR beta chain was sequenced in a study of blood T cell repertoires in COVID-19. The V gene's germline CDR1 is PRHDT and CDR2 FYEKMQ (reference sequence). This CDR3 region has 17 residues. V was pared by 6 bases and J by 8 bases, with 15 bases of the junction left unmatched. Sequenced by immunoSEQ multiplex PCR; TCRdb stores in-frame clones only, minus some. Seen here are over 200,000 clones, approximately 83% observed once, and the top ten hold about 1.3%. Material: peripheral blood. The source of this sequence is a woman in her twenties or thirties with COVID-19, enrolled during active disease. This chain joins TRBV13 and TRBJ2-1; the match to TRBD2 covers 11 bases. The CDR3 spells CASRPTATSGSWDEQFF. As DNA, the CDR3 is TGTGCCAGCAGGCCGACCGCCACTAGCGGGAGTTGGGATGAGCAGTTCTTC.